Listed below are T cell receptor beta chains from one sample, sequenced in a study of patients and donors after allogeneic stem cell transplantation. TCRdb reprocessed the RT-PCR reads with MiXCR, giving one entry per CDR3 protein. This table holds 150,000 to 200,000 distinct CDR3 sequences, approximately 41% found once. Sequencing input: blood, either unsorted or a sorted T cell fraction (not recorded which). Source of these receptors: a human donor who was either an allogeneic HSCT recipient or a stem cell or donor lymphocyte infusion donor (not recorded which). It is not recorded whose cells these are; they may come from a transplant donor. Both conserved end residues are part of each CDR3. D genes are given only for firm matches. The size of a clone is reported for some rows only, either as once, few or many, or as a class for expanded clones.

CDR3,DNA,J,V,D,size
CARGGTSGTSTDTQYF,TGTGCCCGGGGCGGGACTAGCGGGACGAGCACAGATACGCAGTATTTT,TRBJ2-3,TRBV30,TRBD2,once
CASSYSIGF,TGTGCCAGCAGTTACTCGATCGGTTTC,TRBJ1-2,TRBV6-7,NA,NA
CATSRDIGGSAETQYF,TGTGCCACCAGCAGAGATATTGGCGGGAGTGCGGAGACCCAGTACTTC,TRBJ2-5,TRBV15,TRBD2,NA
CASSPGQGGPKAFF,TGCGCCAGCAGCCCGGGACAAGGGGGGCCAAAAGCTTTCTTT,TRBJ1-1,TRBV5-1,NA,NA
CAISETTRWDYGYTF,TGTGCCATCAGTGAGACCACAAGGTGGGACTATGGCTACACCTTC,TRBJ1-2,TRBV10-3,NA,NA
CATGQGAYNEQFF,TGTGCCACGGGACAGGGGGCCTACAATGAGCAGTTCTTC,TRBJ2-1,TRBV28,TRBD1,few
CASSQEEVPNSPLHF,TGTGCCAGCAGCCAAGAAGAGGTACCTAATTCACCCCTCCACTTT,TRBJ1-6,TRBV4-2,NA,NA
CASSQDNAGDSNEQFF,TGCGCCAGCAGCCAAGATAACGCGGGGGATTCCAATGAGCAGTTCTTC,TRBJ2-1,TRBV4-3,TRBD2,NA
CASSAPERGYTF,TGTGCCAGCAGCGCCCCAGAGCGTGGCTACACCTTC,TRBJ1-2,TRBV4-2,NA,NA
CASSLKGYGYTF,TGTGCCAGCAGTTTAAAAGGATATGGCTACACCTTC,TRBJ1-2,TRBV12-3/TRBV12-4,NA,many
CASSPGTGHYEQYF,TGTGCCAGCAGCCCCGGGACAGGGCACTACGAGCAGTACTTC,TRBJ2-7,TRBV5-6,TRBD1,NA
CAWRAVGDSVVNEQYF,TGTGCCTGGAGGGCAGTCGGTGACAGCGTGGTTAACGAGCAGTACTTC,TRBJ2-7,TRBV30,NA,NA
CSARDLLATSYEQYF,TGCAGTGCTAGAGATCTTCTAGCAACCAGCTACGAGCAGTACTTC,TRBJ2-7,TRBV20-1,NA,few
CASSPWPPEGPNYGYTF,TGTGCCAGCAGTCCCTGGCCCCCGGAGGGCCCTAACTATGGCTACACCTTC,TRBJ1-2,TRBV12-3/TRBV12-4,NA,NA
CASSLGGFWTEEQETQYF,TGTGCCAGCAGCCTCGGGGGCTTCTGGACAGAAGAACAAGAGACCCAGTACTTC,TRBJ2-5,TRBV3-1,NA,once
CASSLEPPEAFF,TGTGCCAGCAGTCTTGAGCCCCCTGAAGCTTTCTTT,TRBJ1-1,TRBV12-3/TRBV12-4,NA,NA
CASSSPKGLSNEQFF,TGTGCCAGCAGCTCTCCAAAGGGACTTAGTAATGAGCAGTTCTTC,TRBJ2-1,TRBV7-8,NA,NA